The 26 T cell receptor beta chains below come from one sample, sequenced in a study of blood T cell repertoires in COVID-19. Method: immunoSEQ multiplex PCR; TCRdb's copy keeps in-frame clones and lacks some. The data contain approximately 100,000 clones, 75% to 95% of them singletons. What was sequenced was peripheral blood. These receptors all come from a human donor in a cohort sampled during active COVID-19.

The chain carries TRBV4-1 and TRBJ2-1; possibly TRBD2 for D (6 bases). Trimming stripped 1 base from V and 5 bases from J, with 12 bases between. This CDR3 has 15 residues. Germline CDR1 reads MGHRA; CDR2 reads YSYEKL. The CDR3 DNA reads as TGCGCCAGCAGCCAAGGGACGGGAGCCCACAATGAGCAGTTCTTC. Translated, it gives CASSQGTGAHNEQFF.

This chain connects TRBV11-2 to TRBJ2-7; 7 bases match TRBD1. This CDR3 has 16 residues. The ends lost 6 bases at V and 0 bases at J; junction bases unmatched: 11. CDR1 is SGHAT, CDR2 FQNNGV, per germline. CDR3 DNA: TGTGCCAGCAGTCTGAGGGGGCAAACTAGCTCCTACGAGCAGTACTTC. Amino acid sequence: CASSLRGQTSSYEQYF.

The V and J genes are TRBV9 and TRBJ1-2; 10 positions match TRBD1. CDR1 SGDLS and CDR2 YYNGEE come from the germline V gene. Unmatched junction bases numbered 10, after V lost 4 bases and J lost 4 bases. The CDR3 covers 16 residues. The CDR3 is CASSPETGGLIYGYTF. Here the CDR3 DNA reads TGTGCCAGCAGCCCAGAGACAGGGGGCCTTATCTATGGCTACACCTTC.

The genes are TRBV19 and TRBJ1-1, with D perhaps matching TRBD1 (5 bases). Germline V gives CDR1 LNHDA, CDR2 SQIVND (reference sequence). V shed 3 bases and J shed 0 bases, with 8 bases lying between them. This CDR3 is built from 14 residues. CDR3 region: CASSMGGVNTEAFF. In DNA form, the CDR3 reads TGTGCCAGTAGTATGGGGGGAGTGAACACTGAAGCTTTCTTT.

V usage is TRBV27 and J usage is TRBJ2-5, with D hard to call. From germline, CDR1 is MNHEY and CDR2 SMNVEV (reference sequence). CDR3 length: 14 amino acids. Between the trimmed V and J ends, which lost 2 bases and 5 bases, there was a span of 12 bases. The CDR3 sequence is CASSLLGDLETQYF. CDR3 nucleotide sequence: TGTGCCAGCAGTTTACTTGGTGACTTGGAGACCCAGTACTTC.

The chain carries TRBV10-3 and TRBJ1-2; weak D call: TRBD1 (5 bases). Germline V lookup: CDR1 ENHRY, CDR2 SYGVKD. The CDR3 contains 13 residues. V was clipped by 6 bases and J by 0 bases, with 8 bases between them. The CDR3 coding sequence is TGTGCCATCAGAGGACAATCTAACTATGGCTACACCTTC. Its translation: CAIRGQSNYGYTF.

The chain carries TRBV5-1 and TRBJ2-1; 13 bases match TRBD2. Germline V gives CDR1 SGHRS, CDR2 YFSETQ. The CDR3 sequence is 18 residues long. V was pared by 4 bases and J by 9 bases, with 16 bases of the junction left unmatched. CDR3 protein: CASSLDRTSGRAEGEQFF. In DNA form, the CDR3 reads TGCGCCAGCAGCCTCGATAGAACTAGCGGGAGGGCCGAGGGTGAGCAGTTCTTC.

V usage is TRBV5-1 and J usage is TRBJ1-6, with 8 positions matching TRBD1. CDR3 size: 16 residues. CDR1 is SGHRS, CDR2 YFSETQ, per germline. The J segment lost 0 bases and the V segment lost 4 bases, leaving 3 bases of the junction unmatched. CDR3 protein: CASSLGQGSYNSPLHF. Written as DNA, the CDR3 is TGCGCCAGCAGCCTAGGACAGGGCTCCTATAATTCACCCCTCCACTTT.

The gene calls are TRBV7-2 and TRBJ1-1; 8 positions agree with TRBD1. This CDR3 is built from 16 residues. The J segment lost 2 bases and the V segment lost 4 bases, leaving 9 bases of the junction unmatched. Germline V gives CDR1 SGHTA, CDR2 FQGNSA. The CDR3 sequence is CASSSWTGPTNTEAFF. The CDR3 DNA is TGTGCCAGCAGCTCTTGGACAGGGCCCACTAACACTGAAGCTTTCTTT.

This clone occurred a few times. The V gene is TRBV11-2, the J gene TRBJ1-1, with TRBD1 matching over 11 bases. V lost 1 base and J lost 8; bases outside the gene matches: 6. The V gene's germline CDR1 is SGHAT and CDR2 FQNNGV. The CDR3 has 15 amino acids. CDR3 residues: CASSLAGTGGSEAFF. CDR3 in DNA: TGTGCCAGCAGCTTAGCGGGGACAGGGGGGTCAGAAGCTTTCTTT.

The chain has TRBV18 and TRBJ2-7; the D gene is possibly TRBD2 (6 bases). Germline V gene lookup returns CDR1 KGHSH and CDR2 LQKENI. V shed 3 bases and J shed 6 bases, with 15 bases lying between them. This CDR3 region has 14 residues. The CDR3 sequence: CASSPGTFGGEQYF. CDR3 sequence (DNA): TGTGCCAGCTCACCCGGGACTTTCGGGGGCGAGCAGTACTTC.

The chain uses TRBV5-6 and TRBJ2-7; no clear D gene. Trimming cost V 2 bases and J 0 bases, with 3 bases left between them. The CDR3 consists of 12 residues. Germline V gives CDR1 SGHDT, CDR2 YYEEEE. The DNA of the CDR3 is TGTGCCAGCAGCTTCCTCTCCTACGAGCAGTACTTC. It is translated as CASSFLSYEQYF.

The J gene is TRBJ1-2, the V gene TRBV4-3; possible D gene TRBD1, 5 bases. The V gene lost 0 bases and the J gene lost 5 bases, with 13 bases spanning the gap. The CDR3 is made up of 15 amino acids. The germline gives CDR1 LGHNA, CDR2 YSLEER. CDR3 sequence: CASSQELAGTYGYTF. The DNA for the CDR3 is TGCGCCAGCAGCCAAGAATTAGCAGGGACTTATGGCTACACCTTC.

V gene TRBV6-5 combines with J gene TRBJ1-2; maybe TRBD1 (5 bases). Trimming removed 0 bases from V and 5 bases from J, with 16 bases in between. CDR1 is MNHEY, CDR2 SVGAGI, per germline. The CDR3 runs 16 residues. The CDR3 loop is CASSYSAGGSLYGYTF. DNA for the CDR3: TGTGCCAGCAGTTACTCGGCGGGGGGGTCACTATATGGCTACACCTTC.

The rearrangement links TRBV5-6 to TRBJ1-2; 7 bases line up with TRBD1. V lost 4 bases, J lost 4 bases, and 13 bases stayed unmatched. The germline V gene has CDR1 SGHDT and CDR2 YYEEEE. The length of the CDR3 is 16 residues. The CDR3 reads CASSHIGQVELYGYTF. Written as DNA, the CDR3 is TGTGCCAGCAGCCATATAGGACAGGTCGAACTCTATGGCTACACCTTC.

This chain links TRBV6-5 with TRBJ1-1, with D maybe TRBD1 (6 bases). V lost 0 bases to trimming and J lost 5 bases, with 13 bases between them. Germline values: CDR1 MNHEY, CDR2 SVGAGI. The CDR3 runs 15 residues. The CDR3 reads CASSYSNRAVTEAFF. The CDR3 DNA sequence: TGTGCCAGCAGTTACTCGAACAGGGCTGTGACTGAAGCTTTCTTT.

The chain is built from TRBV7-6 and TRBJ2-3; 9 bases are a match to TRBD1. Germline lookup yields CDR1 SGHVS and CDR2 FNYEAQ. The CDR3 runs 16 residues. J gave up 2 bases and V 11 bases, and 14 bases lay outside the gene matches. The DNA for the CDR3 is TGTGCCTCGATCCCCCGGGACAGGGTGCACACAGATACGCAGTATTTT. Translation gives CASIPRDRVHTDTQYF.

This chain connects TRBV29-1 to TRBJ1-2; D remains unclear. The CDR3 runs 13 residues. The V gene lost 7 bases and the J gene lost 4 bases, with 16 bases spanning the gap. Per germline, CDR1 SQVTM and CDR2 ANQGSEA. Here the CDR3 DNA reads TGCAGCGGAACCCCTTCGGACTCCTATGGCTACACCTTC. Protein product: CSGTPSDSYGYTF.

The CDR3 reads CASSLEWRGTAGANVLTF. CDR3 in DNA: TGTGCCAGCAGCTTGGAGTGGCGGGGGACTGCTGGGGCCAACGTCCTGACTTTC. This sequence joins TRBV5-6 and TRBJ2-6, with 7 bases aligning to TRBD2. Germline V CDR1 and CDR2: SGHDT, YYEEEE. The CDR3 runs 18 residues. V was clipped by 0 bases and J by 2 bases; unmatched bases: 8. The whole variable domain, filled in from reference TRBV5-6 and TRBJ2-6, reads DAGVTQSPTHLIKTRGQQVTLRCSPKSGHDTVSWYQQALGQGPQFIFQYYEEEERQRGNFPDRFSGHQFPNYSSELNVNALLLGDSALYLCASSLEWRGTAGANVLTFGAGSRLTVL.

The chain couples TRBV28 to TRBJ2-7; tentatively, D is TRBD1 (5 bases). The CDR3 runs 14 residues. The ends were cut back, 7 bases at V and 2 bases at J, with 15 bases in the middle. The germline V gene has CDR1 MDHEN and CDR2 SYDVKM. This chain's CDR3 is CASTKPAGTYEQYF. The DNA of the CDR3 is TGTGCCAGCACAAAACCGGCAGGGACCTACGAGCAGTACTTC.

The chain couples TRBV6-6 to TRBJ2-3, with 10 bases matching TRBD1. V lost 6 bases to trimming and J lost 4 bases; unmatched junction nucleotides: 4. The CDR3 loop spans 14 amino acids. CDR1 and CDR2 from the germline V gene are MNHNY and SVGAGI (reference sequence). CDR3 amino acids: CASSWTGGADTQYF. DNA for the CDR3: TGTGCCAGCAGCTGGACAGGGGGTGCAGATACGCAGTATTTT.

CDR3 amino acids: CASSLGTGGFELFF. CDR3 nucleotide sequence: TGTGCCAGCAGTCTCGGGACAGGGGGATTTGAGCTGTTTTTT. The rearrangement links TRBV27 to TRBJ2-2; 11 positions match TRBD1. CDR1 is MNHEY, CDR2 SMNVEV, per germline (reference sequence). The CDR3 totals 14 residues. V lost 5 bases and J lost 11; bases outside the gene matches: 7.

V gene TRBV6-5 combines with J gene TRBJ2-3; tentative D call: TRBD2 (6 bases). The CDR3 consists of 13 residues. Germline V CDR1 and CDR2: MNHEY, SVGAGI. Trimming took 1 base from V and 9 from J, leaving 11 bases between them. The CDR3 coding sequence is TGTGCCAGCAGTTACTTGGGACTCCAAACGCAGTATTTT. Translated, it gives CASSYLGLQTQYF.

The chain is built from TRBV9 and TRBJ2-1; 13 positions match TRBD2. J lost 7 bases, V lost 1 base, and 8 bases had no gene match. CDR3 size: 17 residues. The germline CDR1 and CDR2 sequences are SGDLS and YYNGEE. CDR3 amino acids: CASSVITSGGVGNEQFF. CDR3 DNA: TGTGCCAGCAGCGTAATCACTAGCGGGGGGGTTGGTAATGAGCAGTTCTTC.

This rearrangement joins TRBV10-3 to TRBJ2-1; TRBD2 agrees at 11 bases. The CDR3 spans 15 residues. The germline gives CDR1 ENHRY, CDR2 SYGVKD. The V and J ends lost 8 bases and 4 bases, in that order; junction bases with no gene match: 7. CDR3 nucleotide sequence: TGTGCCATCTCGACTAGCGGGAATGATTACAATGAGCAGTTCTTC. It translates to CAISTSGNDYNEQFF.

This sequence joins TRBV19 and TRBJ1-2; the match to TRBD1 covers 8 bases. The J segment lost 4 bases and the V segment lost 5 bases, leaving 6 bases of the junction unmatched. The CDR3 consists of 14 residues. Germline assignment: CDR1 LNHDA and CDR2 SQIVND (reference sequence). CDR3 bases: TGTGCCAGTAGTTTAACTCAGGGGGCCTATGGCTACACCTTC. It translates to CASSLTQGAYGYTF.